This TCR beta chain was identified during a study of blood T cell repertoires in COVID-19. Background on the study: From T cells, B-cell-depleted T cells, or PBMCs came the material, which was cDNA or gDNA.

CDR1 and CDR2 (germline): MNHEY, SVGEGT. The CDR3 spans 15 residues. V lost 6 bases to trimming and J lost 0 bases, with 12 bases between them. Here immunoSEQ multiplex PCR was the method, and the copy in TCRdb shows in-frame clones only, minus some. The data show 300,000 or so clones, around 87% seen once. The chain has TRBV6-2 or TRBV6-3 and TRBJ2-4; tentatively, D is TRBD2 (5 bases). Material: peripheral blood. The source is a woman in her 50s who had recovered from COVID-19. The CDR3 bases are TGTGCCAGCAGCCACCGCGGACTAGCCAAAAACATTCAGTACTTC. Encoded protein: CASSHRGLAKNIQYF.